Shown below are 7 T cell receptor beta chains from a single sample sequenced in a study of shared clonotypes between healthy human individuals. Some clones are missing from TCRdb's copy, which holds only in-frame ones; the method was immunoSEQ multiplex PCR. The table has around 510,000 clones, 90% to 97% seen once. Input material: naive CD4+ T cells sorted from blood. Specified subset: CD45RA+ positively selected. Receptors originate from a woman between 25 and 40 years old in good health.

CDR3 loop: CASSLADRELTKLFF. The CDR3 DNA reads as TGTGCCAGCAGTTTAGCTGACAGGGAGCTGACAAAACTGTTTTTT. The chain links TRBV28 to TRBJ1-4; 7 nucleotides match TRBD1. The V gene's germline CDR1 is MDHEN and CDR2 SYDVKM. V shed 2 bases, J shed 10 bases, and the junction held 10 bases outside the gene matches. The length of the CDR3 is 15 residues. The full variable domain, its missing parts supplied by reference TRBV28 and TRBJ1-4, is DVKVTQSSRYLVKRTGEKVFLECVQDMDHENMFWYRQDPGLGLRLIYFSYDVKMKEKGDIPEGYSVSREKKERFSLILESASTNQTSMYLCASSLADRELTKLFFGSGTQLSVL.

The CDR3 bases are TGTGCCAGCAGCTTGGAAAATCTAGCGGGAGGCTCCGGGGAGCTGTTTTTT. This encodes CASSLENLAGGSGELFF. This chain uses TRBV5-4 with TRBJ2-2; 11 bases fit TRBD2. Germline CDR1 SGHNT, CDR2 YYREEE (reference sequence). The CDR3 is 17 amino acids. V dropped 0 bases and J dropped 6; count of bases not matched to a gene: 7.

The chain links TRBV5-1 to TRBJ2-7; the D is unclear. Trimming stripped 4 bases from V and 10 bases from J, with 18 bases between. The CDR3 is made up of 13 amino acids. Germline V gene sequence: CDR1 SGHRS, CDR2 YFSETQ. This chain's CDR3 is CASSPQVDGSQYF. In DNA, the CDR3 is TGCGCCAGCAGCCCCCAGGTCGACGGGTCTCAGTACTTC.

V and J are TRBV11-2 and TRBJ2-1; no clear D gene. This CDR3 spans 13 amino acids. V was shortened by 5 bases and J by 7 bases, with 12 bases between the two germline ends. Germline-derived CDR1 and CDR2 are SGHAT and FQNNGV. In DNA, the CDR3 is TGTGCCAGCAGCCCGATTAAGAGAAATGAGCAGTTCTTC. This codes for CASSPIKRNEQFF.

The DNA of the CDR3 is TGTGCCAGCAGTTGGGCCCTCGGCACCACTAGCGGGAGGGCCAGGGAGCAGTTCTTC. It codes for CASSWALGTTSGRAREQFF. This chain uses TRBV28 with TRBJ2-1, with TRBD2 matching 13 bases. Trimming at V came to 4 bases and at J to 10 bases, leaving 19 bases not matched to a gene. The CDR3 contains 19 residues. Per the germline V gene, CDR1 is MDHEN and CDR2 is SYDVKM.

V and J are TRBV6-5 and TRBJ1-3, with D unclear. Trimming pared 6 bases from V and 2 bases from J, leaving 11 bases between. This CDR3 contains 14 residues. Germline-derived CDR1 and CDR2 are MNHEY and SVGAGI. CDR3 region: CASRQYSAGNTIYF. The CDR3 DNA reads TGTGCCAGCAGACAGTACTCGGCTGGAAACACCATATATTTT.

The chain couples TRBV7-9 to TRBJ2-5, with D possibly matching TRBD1 (6 bases). From germline, CDR1 is SEHNR and CDR2 FQNEAQ (reference sequence). The CDR3 loop spans 16 amino acids. Deletions cut 5 bases from V and 4 bases from J, with 20 bases between. The CDR3 sequence is CASSPRAQGRGETQYF. The CDR3 DNA follows: TGTGCCAGCAGCCCCCGGGCACAGGGCCGCGGAGAGACCCAGTACTTC.